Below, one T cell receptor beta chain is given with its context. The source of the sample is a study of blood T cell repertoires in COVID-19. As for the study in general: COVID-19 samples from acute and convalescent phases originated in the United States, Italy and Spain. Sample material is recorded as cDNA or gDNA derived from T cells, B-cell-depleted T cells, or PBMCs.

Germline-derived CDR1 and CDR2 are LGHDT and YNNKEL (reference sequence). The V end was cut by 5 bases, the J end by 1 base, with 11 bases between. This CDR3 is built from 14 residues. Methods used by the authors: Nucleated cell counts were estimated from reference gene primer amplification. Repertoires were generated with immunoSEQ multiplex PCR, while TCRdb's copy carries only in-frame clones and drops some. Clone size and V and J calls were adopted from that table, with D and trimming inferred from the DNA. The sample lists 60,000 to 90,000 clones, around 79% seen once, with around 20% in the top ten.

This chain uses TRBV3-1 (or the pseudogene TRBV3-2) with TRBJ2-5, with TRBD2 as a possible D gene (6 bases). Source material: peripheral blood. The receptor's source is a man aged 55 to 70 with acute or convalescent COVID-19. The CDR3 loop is CASSARDFQETQYF. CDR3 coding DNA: TGTGCCAGCAGCGCCCGGGACTTCCAAGAGACCCAGTACTTC.